The clone carrying this T cell receptor (beta chain) has only a few counts. Its antigen is undetermined. This sample is part of a study of post-analysis software for immune sequencing data. Study context: Included among the disease courses, which were recorded for the cohort, were relapsing-remitting, secondary progressive and progressive-relapsing multiple sclerosis. Regarding the study as a whole: Roughly 5 TRBV segments (TRBV5-6, TRBV5-1 and TRBV20-1 among them) occurred more frequently in patients than in controls. Clustering by F measure revealed strong co-clustering among samples prepared together in one batch.

This CDR3 is 18 amino acids long. V lost 6 bases to trimming and J lost 1 base; unmatched junction nucleotides: 15. Every TCR beta cDNA library bore unique molecular identifiers. cDNA molecules numbering some 500,000 came from around 0.96 to 9.9 million T cells. Via MiXCR, TCRdb re-called the PCR reads, giving one row per CDR3 protein. The sample lists 430,000 or so distinct CDR3 sequences, roughly 38% occurring once. Material for sequencing was blood. The chain uses TRBV12-3 or TRBV12-4 and TRBJ2-1; 7 nucleotides match TRBD2. The TCR was taken from a girl aged 2-9 years with multiple sclerosis. CDR3 sequence (DNA): TGTGCCAGCAGCCTTCAAGGTGCCGGGCGGGGGTCCTACAATGAGCAGTTCTTC. This sequence encodes CASSLQGAGRGSYNEQFF.